Listed here is a single T cell receptor (beta chain). The data were taken from a study of blood T cell repertoires in COVID-19. Across the study: COVID-19 samples, acute and convalescent, were from the United States, Italy and Spain.

The V and J ends lost 5 bases and 1 base respectively, with 17 bases between them. CDR1 is SGHAT and CDR2 is FQNNGV in the germline V gene. The CDR3 extends over 16 amino acids. Sequenced by immunoSEQ multiplex PCR; TCRdb stores in-frame clones only, minus some. The sample shows around 68,000 clones, approximately 88% of them seen only once. Sequences were obtained from peripheral blood. This TCR came from a human donor in a cohort sampled during active COVID-19. The chain combines TRBV11-2 with TRBJ1-1, with D possibly TRBD1 on 6 matching bases. The CDR3, as DNA: TGTGCCAGCAGCCCTTTTTTGAGAGGGGGGAACACTGAAGCTTTCTTT. This codes for CASSPFLRGGNTEAFF. Supplemented by reference TRBV11-2 and TRBJ1-1, the full variable domain reads EAGVAQSPRYKIIEKRQSVAFWCNPISGHATLYWYQQILGQGPKLLIQFQNNGVVDDSQLPKDRFSAERLKGVDSTLKIQPAKLEDSAVYLCASSPFLRGGNTEAFFGQGTRLTVV.